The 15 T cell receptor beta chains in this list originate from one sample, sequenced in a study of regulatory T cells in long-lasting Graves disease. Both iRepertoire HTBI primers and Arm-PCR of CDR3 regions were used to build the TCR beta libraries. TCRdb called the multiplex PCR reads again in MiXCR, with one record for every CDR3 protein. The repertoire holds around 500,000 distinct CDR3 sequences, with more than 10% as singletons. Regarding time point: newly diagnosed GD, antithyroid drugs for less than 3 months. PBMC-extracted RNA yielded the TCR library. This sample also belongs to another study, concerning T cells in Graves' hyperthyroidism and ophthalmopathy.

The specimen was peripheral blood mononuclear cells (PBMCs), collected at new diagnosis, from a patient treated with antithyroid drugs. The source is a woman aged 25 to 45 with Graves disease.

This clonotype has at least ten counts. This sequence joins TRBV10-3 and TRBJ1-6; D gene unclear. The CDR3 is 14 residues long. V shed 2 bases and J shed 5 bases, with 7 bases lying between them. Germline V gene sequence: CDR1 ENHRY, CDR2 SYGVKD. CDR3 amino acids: CAISERQDNSPLHF. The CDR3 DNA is TGTGCCATCAGTGAGCGCCAGGATAATTCACCCCTCCACTTT.

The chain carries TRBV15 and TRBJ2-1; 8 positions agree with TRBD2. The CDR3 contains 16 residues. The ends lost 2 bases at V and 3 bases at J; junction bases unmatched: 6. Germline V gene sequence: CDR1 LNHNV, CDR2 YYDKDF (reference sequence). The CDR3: CATSRRTSLIYNEQFF. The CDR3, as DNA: TGTGCCACCAGCAGACGGACTAGCTTGATCTACAATGAGCAGTTCTTC.

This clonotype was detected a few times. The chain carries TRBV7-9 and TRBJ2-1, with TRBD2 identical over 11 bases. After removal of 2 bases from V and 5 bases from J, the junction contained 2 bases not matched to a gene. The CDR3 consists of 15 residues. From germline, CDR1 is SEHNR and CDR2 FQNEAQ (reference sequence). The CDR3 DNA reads TGTGCCAGCAGCTTACTAGCGGGAGGTGACAATGAGCAGTTCTTC. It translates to CASSLLAGGDNEQFF.

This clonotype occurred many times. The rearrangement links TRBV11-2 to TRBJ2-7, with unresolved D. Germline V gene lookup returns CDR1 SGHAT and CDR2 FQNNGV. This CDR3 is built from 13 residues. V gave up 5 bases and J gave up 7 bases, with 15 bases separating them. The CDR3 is CASSPTTPSEQYF. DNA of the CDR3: TGTGCCAGCAGCCCAACGACCCCCTCTGAGCAGTACTTC.

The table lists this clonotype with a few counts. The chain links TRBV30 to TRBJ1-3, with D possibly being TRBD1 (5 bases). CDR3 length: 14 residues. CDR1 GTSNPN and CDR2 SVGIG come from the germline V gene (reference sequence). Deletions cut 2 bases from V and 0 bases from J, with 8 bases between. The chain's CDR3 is CAWSPGLSGNTIYF. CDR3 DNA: TGTGCCTGGAGTCCGGGACTCTCTGGAAACACCATATATTTT.

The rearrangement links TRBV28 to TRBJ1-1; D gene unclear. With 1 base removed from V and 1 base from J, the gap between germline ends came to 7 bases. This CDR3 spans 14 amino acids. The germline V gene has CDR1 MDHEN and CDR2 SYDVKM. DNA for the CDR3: TGTGCCAGCAGTTTATCGGCCTGGAACACTGAAGCTTTCTTT. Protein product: CASSLSAWNTEAFF.

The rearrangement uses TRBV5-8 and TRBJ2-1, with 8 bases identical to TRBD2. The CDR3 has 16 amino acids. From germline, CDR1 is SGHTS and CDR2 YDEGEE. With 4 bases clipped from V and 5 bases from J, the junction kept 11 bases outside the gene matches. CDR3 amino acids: CASSQKLAGLNNEQFF. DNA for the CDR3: TGTGCCAGCAGCCAAAAGTTAGCGGGATTAAACAATGAGCAGTTCTTC.

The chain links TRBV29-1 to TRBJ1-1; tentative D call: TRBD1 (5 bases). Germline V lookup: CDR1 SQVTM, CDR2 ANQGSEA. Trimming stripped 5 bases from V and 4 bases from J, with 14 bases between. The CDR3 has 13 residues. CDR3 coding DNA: TGCAGCGTTCCCGGGGCATCGAGCACTGAAGCTTTCTTT. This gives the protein CSVPGASSTEAFF.

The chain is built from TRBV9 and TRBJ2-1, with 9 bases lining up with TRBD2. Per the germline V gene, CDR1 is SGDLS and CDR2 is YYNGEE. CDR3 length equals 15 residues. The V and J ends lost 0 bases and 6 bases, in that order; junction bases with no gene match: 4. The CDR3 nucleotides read TGTGCCAGCAGCGTAGCTAGCGGGGCGTCCAATGAGCAGTTCTTC. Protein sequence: CASSVASGASNEQFF.

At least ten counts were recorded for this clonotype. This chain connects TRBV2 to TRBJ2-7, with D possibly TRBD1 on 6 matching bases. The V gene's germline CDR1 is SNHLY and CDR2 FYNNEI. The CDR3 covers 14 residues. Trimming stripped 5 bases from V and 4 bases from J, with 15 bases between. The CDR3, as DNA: TGTGCCAGCAGTTCACCGGGACAAGCTTACGAGCAGTACTTC. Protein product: CASSSPGQAYEQYF.

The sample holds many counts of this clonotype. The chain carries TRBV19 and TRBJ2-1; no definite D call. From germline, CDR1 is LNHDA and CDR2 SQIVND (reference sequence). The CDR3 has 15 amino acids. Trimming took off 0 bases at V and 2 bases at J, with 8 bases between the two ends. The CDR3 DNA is TGTGCCAGTAGTATAGATTGGTCTCCCTACAATGAGCAGTTCTTC. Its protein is CASSIDWSPYNEQFF. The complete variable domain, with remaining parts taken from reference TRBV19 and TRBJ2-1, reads DGGITQSPKYLFRKEGQNVTLSCEQNLNHDAMYWYRQDPGQGLRLIYYSQIVNDFQKGDIAEGYSVSREKKESFPLTVTSAQKNPTAFYLCASSIDWSPYNEQFFGPGTRLTVL.

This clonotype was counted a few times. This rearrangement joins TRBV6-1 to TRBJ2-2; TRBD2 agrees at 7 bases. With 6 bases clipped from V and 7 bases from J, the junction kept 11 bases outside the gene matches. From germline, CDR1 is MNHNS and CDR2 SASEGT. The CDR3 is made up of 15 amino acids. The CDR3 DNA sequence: TGTGCCAGCAGCCGGACTAGGAGTGGGAACGGGGAGCTGTTTTTT. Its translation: CASSRTRSGNGELFF.

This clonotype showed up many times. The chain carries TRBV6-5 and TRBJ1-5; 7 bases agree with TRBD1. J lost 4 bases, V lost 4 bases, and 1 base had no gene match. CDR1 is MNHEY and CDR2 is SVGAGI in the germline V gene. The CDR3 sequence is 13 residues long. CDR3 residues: CASSSGQNQPQHF. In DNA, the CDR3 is TGTGCCAGCAGTTCGGGACAGAATCAGCCCCAGCATTTT.

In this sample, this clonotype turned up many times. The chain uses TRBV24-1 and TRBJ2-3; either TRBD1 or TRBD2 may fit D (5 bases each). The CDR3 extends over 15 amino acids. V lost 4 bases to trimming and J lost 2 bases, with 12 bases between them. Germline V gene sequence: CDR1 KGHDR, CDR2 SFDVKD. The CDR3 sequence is CATSELGDDTDTQYF. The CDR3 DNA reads TGTGCCACCAGTGAGTTGGGGGACGACACAGATACGCAGTATTTT.

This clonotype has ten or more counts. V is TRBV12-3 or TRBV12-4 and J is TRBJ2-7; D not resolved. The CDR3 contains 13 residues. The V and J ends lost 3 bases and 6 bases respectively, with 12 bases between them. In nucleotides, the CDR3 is TGTGCCAGCAGTTTCAACGGCCCGGCCGAGCAGTACTTC. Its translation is CASSFNGPAEQYF.